The 8 T cell receptor beta chains reported below all come from one sample, sequenced in a study of cytomegalovirus exposure and HLA in healthy donors. Clones were sequenced by immunoSEQ multiplex PCR, and TCRdb holds only the in-frame ones, with some missing. The table shows approximately 210,000 clones, with around 88% occurring only once. Sequencing was performed on PBMCs. These receptors came from a woman under 30 in good health and CMV-seronegative.

The chain has TRBV18 and TRBJ2-3; D is possibly TRBD1 (6 bases). The CDR3 is made up of 12 amino acids. The V and J ends lost 3 bases and 13 bases respectively, with 14 bases between them. CDR1 and CDR2 from the germline V gene are KGHSH and LQKENI. The CDR3 DNA reads TGTGCCAGCTCACCGCCGCAGGGGCTTGAGTATTTT. It specifies CASSPPQGLEYF.

In its sample, this clone was seen once. The V gene is TRBV2, the J gene TRBJ1-6; D is possibly TRBD1 (5 bases). The ends were cut back, 2 bases at V and 2 bases at J, with 10 bases in the middle. From germline, CDR1 is SNHLY and CDR2 FYNNEI. The CDR3 length is 16 residues. The CDR3 spells CASSERQGAYNSPLHF. The DNA of the CDR3 is TGTGCCAGCAGTGAAAGGCAGGGCGCCTATAATTCACCCCTCCACTTT.

The genes are TRBV7-8 and TRBJ1-2; D not resolved. The CDR3 length is 14 residues. Deletions cut 1 base from V and 4 bases from J, with 10 bases between. CDR1 is SGHVS and CDR2 is FQNEAQ in the germline V gene. The CDR3 sequence is CASSLGGGSYGYTF. The CDR3, as DNA: TGTGCCAGCAGCTTAGGGGGAGGGAGCTATGGCTACACCTTC.

This clone has a handful of counts. The chain employs TRBV5-6 and TRBJ2-7, with D tentatively TRBD2 (6 bases). This CDR3 region has 14 residues. From germline, CDR1 is SGHDT and CDR2 YYEEEE. V was pared by 4 bases and J by 3 bases, with 14 bases between. For the CDR3, the DNA is TGTGCCAGCAGCCGCGGGACGGTCGTCTACGAGCAGTACTTC. It codes for CASSRGTVVYEQYF.

This rearrangement joins TRBV19 to TRBJ1-5, with D unresolved. Germline CDR1 LNHDA, CDR2 SQIVND (reference sequence). V was trimmed by 4 bases and J by 3 bases, leaving 13 bases between them. The CDR3 is made up of 15 amino acids. CDR3 amino acids: CASSNSGIFNQPQHF. CDR3 coding DNA: TGTGCCAGTAGTAACTCCGGGATATTCAATCAGCCCCAGCATTTT.

The chain couples TRBV9 to TRBJ2-7; 8 bases agree with TRBD1. This CDR3 has 14 amino acids. CDR1 is SGDLS, CDR2 YYNGEE, per germline. V lost 0 bases to trimming and J lost 4 bases; unmatched junction nucleotides: 3. DNA of the CDR3: TGTGCCAGCAGCGTAGAAACAGGGGGTTACGAGCAGTACTTC. Translation gives CASSVETGGYEQYF.

The J gene is TRBJ1-5, the V gene TRBV6-4; a weak D match, TRBD1 (6 bases). Germline V CDR1 and CDR2: MRHNA, SNTAGT. Deletions cut 3 bases from V and 5 bases from J, with 11 bases between. The CDR3 is 14 amino acids. For the CDR3, the DNA is TGTGCCAGCAGTGAACAGGGAAGGGATCAGCCCCAGCATTTT. Its translation is CASSEQGRDQPQHF.

This chain's CDR3 is CSVEDPLGEGKDYGYTF. CDR3 in DNA: TGCAGCGTTGAAGATCCCCTGGGAGAGGGAAAGGACTATGGCTACACCTTC. The V gene is TRBV29-1, the J gene TRBJ1-2; unclear D gene. The germline CDR1 and CDR2 sequences are SQVTM and ANQGSEA. V lost 0 bases to trimming and J lost 3 bases, with 20 bases between them. The CDR3 has 17 amino acids.